One TCR beta chain is described in this entry. These data are taken from a study of control samples from healthy donors and cancer patients. The trim removed 5 bases at V and 5 bases at J, leaving 9 bases unmatched. In germline, CDR1 is SQVTM, CDR2 ANQGSEA. The CDR3 consists of 14 residues. Some clones are missing from TCRdb's copy, which holds only in-frame ones; the method was immunoSEQ multiplex PCR. The sample includes 130,000 or so clones, approximately 92% of them seen just once. This clonotype was sampled from a man aged 18 to 29 in good health. Sequenced sample: blood. V gene TRBV29-1 combines with J gene TRBJ2-3; 8 positions agree with TRBD2. This chain's CDR3 is CSVLIPGGQDTQYF. CDR3 bases: TGCAGCGTTCTCATTCCGGGGGGGCAAGATACGCAGTATTTT.